This T cell receptor (beta chain) was recorded in a study of blood T cells in healthy people across ages. General study findings and limits: Considered underestimates were the diversity estimates obtained from one million T cells.

Trimming took off 7 bases at V and 8 bases at J, with 23 bases between the two ends. Germline V CDR1 and CDR2: MDHEN, SYDVKM. The CDR3 sequence is 15 residues long. A second about 6 to 12 cycle PCR used barcoded and J-beta primers. Every sample returned 2.5 million or more CDR3-containing paired-end reads. TCRdb re-called the 5' RACE reads with MiXCR, one entry per CDR3 protein. The sample records around 1,500,000 distinct CDR3 sequences, roughly 40% being singletons. This clonotype was counted between two and nine times. The antigen is not known. The sequence was collected from a woman aged 18-29 years in good health. The specimen was blood. This rearrangement joins TRBV28 to TRBJ1-2, with D perhaps matching TRBD1 (6 bases). DNA for the CDR3: TGTGCCAGCACCTCCACGGGTGGGACAACAAAGGGCTACACCTTC. Residues: CASTSTGGTTKGYTF.